This TCR beta chain comes out of a study of chemoradiotherapy in HPV16-positive cancers. Study-wide context: Candidate HPV-specific T-cell clones and common TCR motifs came from functional assays in two HPV16-positive patients. General observations from the study: The functional HPV-specific definition rests on just two HPV16-positive patients. Non-HPV-specific T cells did not expand in tumors during treatment, whereas candidate HPV-specific clones and E7-related motifs did.

Over chemoradiotherapy, repertoires were sampled more than once. This clone appeared a single time. Its antigen is undetermined. The table came from immunoSEQ multiplex PCR; TCRdb's copy has only in-frame clones and leaves some out. The sample carries roughly 4,000 clones, around 73% recorded once. This TCR was recovered from a human donor with HPV-associated anogenital cancer. Sequenced here: tumor tissue, sampled from a patient who underwent chemoradiotherapy.

The CDR3, as DNA: TGTGCCAGCAGCGACCGGGACAGGGCCTACAATGAGCAGTTCTTC. Its protein is CASSDRDRAYNEQFF. The gene calls are TRBV9 and TRBJ2-1, with 9 positions matching TRBD1. The CDR3 totals 15 residues. Germline V gene sequence: CDR1 SGDLS, CDR2 YYNGEE. V was pared by 3 bases and J by 2 bases, with 3 bases of the junction left unmatched.